This T cell receptor beta chain was identified in a study of neurological immune-mediated disorders (dated by TCRdb to the late 2010s). With respect to the entire study: Among the approximately 35 multiple sclerosis patients, 31 had relapsing-remitting MS and 3 had secondary progressive MS. Using UMI-based sequencing, the study compared peripheral blood TCR-beta repertoires from patients with HTLV-I-associated myelopathy (HAM/TSP), patients with multiple sclerosis, and healthy controls. Longitudinal samples, technical triplicates and paired sorted CD4+ and CD8+ T-cell subsets, alongside PBMC samples, were included among the 90 to 130 TCR-beta libraries. Of the approximately 65 subjects in the cohort, about 14 were HAM/TSP patients, some 34 were multiple sclerosis patients, and some 20 were healthy controls. What the work shows at the level of the full study, not this receptor alone: The MS cluster showed no association with clinical or MRI features, and the authors stated that larger cohorts are needed. No identical CDR3 amino acid sequences were shared among expanded clones across subjects, suggesting private TCR-beta repertoires in all groups. In a phylogenetic analysis, the repertoires of 18 out of 34 MS patients fell into a single cluster of related CDR3 sequences, pointing to a possible signature at the repertoire level. The highest TCR clonal expansion was observed in HAM/TSP patients, whereas the lowest was observed in MS patients, even when compared with healthy controls.

For unsorted PBMC libraries, 2 million PBMCs were used after storage in RNAlater at -80 degrees C until RNA extraction. The multiple sclerosis patients were enrolled in a US clinical protocol that used magnetic resonance imaging to evaluate disease progression. Peripheral blood was subjected to Ficoll-Hypaque density gradient centrifugation to isolate PBMCs, which were then cryopreserved in liquid nitrogen. The germline V and J ends show losses of 4 bases and 1 base respectively, and no gene match explains 7 bases of the junction. From a lookup of the germline V gene (reference sequence), CDR1 and CDR2 are LGHDT and YNNKEL. The CDR3 goes from the cysteine to the phenylalanine over 18 residues. Kept here is only the CDR3 DNA, which spans 54 bases and is read in frame from base 1. In this sample, this clonotype turned up many times. Its specific antigen is unknown. There are no base qualities to consult, and no much larger clone falls within one base.

cDNA synthesis used template-switch 5'RACE with a primer carrying a 10-nucleotide random unique molecular identifier tagging each TCR transcript. Every sequencing run yielded over 170 million TCR-beta sequences covering 15-18 subjects. Total RNA was extracted with the RNeasy kit. Using the KAPA Real-time Library Amplification kit, TCR-beta VDJ regions were amplified with primers for the TCR constant region and the 5'RACE anchor. A first PCR added sample indexes and Illumina adaptors, and a second PCR then raised library yield. The roughly 650 bp TCR product was size-selected on a 2% E-gel SizeSelection system after Ampure bead purification. Before pooling, libraries had their quality checked on a Bioanalyzer, their concentration measured with Qubit, and their quantity determined with the Kapa Library Quantification kit. An Illumina HiSeq 2500 sequenced the libraries paired-end 2 x 150 bp. To increase sequence diversity, about 23-32% phiX was spiked into each library pool. As for how the authors treated the data: Quality-filtered reads were processed with the UMI-based MiGEC pipeline, which removed over 75% of raw TCR sequences during error correction. VDJ genes were aligned to IMGT germline references, and clonotypes were defined by unique CDR3 amino acid sequence plus V-J genes. VDJtools evaluated clonal expansion, Shannon diversity and CDR3 relatedness (CalcPairwiseDistances, ClusterSamples); CLCbio workbench built phylogenetic trees. Expanded clones were defined as having at least 8 unique UMIs, based on coefficient-of-variation modelling across technical triplicates. TCRdb's own reprocessing of the public reads used fastp at Q25 and MiXCR and kept productive beta chains. Under each unique CDR3 protein, matching rows form one entry showing the most common genes and DNA. These V and J calls originate from TCRdb's pipeline instead of the authors' own analysis. The sample table contains 95,000 to 150,000 distinct CDR3 sequences; only one count was recorded for more than 2.5% of them. The ten largest clonotypes hold over 1% of the sample.

Recombination linked TRBV3-1 to TRBJ2-5; 15 bases in the middle match TRBD2. The TCR sequence derives from a woman between 25 and 40 years old with multiple sclerosis. The sample taken for sequencing was PBMCs. The nucleotide sequence reads as follows: TGTGCCAGCAGCCGCGGGACTAGCGGGGGGCGAACCCAAGAGACCCAGTACTTC. The resulting protein is CASSRGTSGGRTQETQYF.